The rows below give T cell receptor beta chains drawn from one sample of a study of blood T cell repertoires in COVID-19. Assay used: immunoSEQ multiplex PCR; TCRdb lists only in-frame clones, some missing. The sample includes 250,000 to 300,000 clones, approximately 83% of them seen just once. The sample comprised peripheral blood. The receptors stem from a woman aged 70 to 79 with acute or convalescent COVID-19. The CDR3 runs from the conserved cysteine through the conserved F or W. Fields, in order: V gene, clone size, J gene, D gene, CDR3 DNA, CDR3 protein. The D gene is left open where the match is weak. Clone size is not always given. Where it is, it says once, few, many or a class for expanded clones.

v_call: TRBV9; clone_size: few; j_call: TRBJ2-1; d_call: TRBD2; cdr3_nt: TGTGCCAGCAGCGTAACTAGCGGGGTTTTCGATGAGCAGTTCTTC; cdr3_aa: CASSVTSGVFDEQFF
v_call: TRBV3-1/TRBV3-2; clone_size: .; j_call: TRBJ2-1; d_call: .; cdr3_nt: TGTGCCAGCAGCCGAACCAGGGGAAGCTCCTACAATGAGCAGTTCTTC; cdr3_aa: CASSRTRGSSYNEQFF
v_call: TRBV25-1; clone_size: .; j_call: TRBJ1-2; d_call: .; cdr3_nt: TGTGCCAGCAATTCGGGGTCTGGAGGCTACACCTTC; cdr3_aa: CASNSGSGGYTF
v_call: TRBV5-1; clone_size: few; j_call: TRBJ1-6; d_call: TRBD1; cdr3_nt: TGCGCCAGCAGCCTAGGACAGGGGGAGTATAATTCACCCCTCCACTTT; cdr3_aa: CASSLGQGEYNSPLHF
v_call: TRBV12-3/TRBV12-4; clone_size: .; j_call: TRBJ2-6; d_call: .; cdr3_nt: TGTGCCAGCAGCATGGGGGGAGACAACGTCCTGACTTTC; cdr3_aa: CASSMGGDNVLTF
v_call: TRBV18; clone_size: .; j_call: TRBJ2-5; d_call: TRBD2; cdr3_nt: TGTGCCAGCTCACCGGAGCGGGGGTGGGGAGAGACCCAGTACTTC; cdr3_aa: CASSPERGWGETQYF
v_call: TRBV10-3; clone_size: .; j_call: TRBJ1-5; d_call: TRBD1; cdr3_nt: TGTGCCATCAGTAAGGGACAGTTGAGGGATAGCAATCAGCCCCAGCATTTT; cdr3_aa: CAISKGQLRDSNQPQHF
v_call: TRBV6-4; clone_size: .; j_call: TRBJ2-2; d_call: .; cdr3_nt: TGTGCCAGCAGGATGGACAGAAACACCGGGGAGCTGTTTTTT; cdr3_aa: CASRMDRNTGELFF
v_call: TRBV19; clone_size: .; j_call: TRBJ2-1; d_call: TRBD1; cdr3_nt: TGTGCCAGTAGCAATCAACCGGGACAGGGCTTGAGGTTCTTC; cdr3_aa: CASSNQPGQGLRFF
v_call: TRBV5-4; clone_size: .; j_call: TRBJ1-2; d_call: .; cdr3_nt: TGTGCCAGCAGCTTGGGGGGACTACGAACTAATACCGGGAATGGCTACACCTTC; cdr3_aa: CASSLGGLRTNTGNGYTF
v_call: TRBV7-8; clone_size: .; j_call: TRBJ2-5; d_call: TRBD2; cdr3_nt: TGTGCCAGCAGCTCGACCGGGACTAGCAACGGGGAGACCCAGTACTTC; cdr3_aa: CASSSTGTSNGETQYF
v_call: TRBV6-5; clone_size: .; j_call: TRBJ1-2; d_call: TRBD1; cdr3_nt: TGTGCCAGCGGATACGGGACAGGGAAAAACTATGGCTACACCTTC; cdr3_aa: CASGYGTGKNYGYTF
v_call: TRBV14; clone_size: .; j_call: TRBJ2-7; d_call: .; cdr3_nt: TGTGCCAGCAGCCAAGATTGGAGCTCCGTGAGGCAGTACTTC; cdr3_aa: CASSQDWSSVRQYF
v_call: TRBV5-4; clone_size: few; j_call: TRBJ1-4; d_call: .; cdr3_nt: TGTGCCAGCAGCTTGGGTAGAACCGAAAAACTGTTTTTT; cdr3_aa: CASSLGRTEKLFF
v_call: TRBV7-9; clone_size: once; j_call: TRBJ1-2; d_call: .; cdr3_nt: TGTGCCAGCAGTCCTACAGGGTCTAGATATGGCTACACCTTC; cdr3_aa: CASSPTGSRYGYTF
v_call: TRBV18; clone_size: few; j_call: TRBJ1-2; d_call: TRBD1; cdr3_nt: TGTGCCAGCTCACCAGAAGGAACAGGGGCTGGTGGCTACACCTTC; cdr3_aa: CASSPEGTGAGGYTF
v_call: TRBV9; clone_size: .; j_call: TRBJ2-3; d_call: .; cdr3_nt: TGTGCCAGCAGCGCAACTGGACTCTCCACAGATACGCAGTATTTT; cdr3_aa: CASSATGLSTDTQYF
v_call: TRBV9; clone_size: .; j_call: TRBJ2-1; d_call: .; cdr3_nt: TGTGCCAGCAGCGTAGTTTCGACGGGCTCCTACAATGAGCAGTTCTTC; cdr3_aa: CASSVVSTGSYNEQFF
v_call: TRBV19; clone_size: .; j_call: TRBJ2-7; d_call: TRBD1; cdr3_nt: TGTGCCAGTAGTATGGGACAGGGGGCGAGCGAGCAGTACTTC; cdr3_aa: CASSMGQGASEQYF
v_call: TRBV4-1; clone_size: .; j_call: TRBJ2-2; d_call: TRBD1; cdr3_nt: TGCGCCAGCAGCCCGTATGACAGGGGAGGCACCGGGGAGCTGTTTTTT; cdr3_aa: CASSPYDRGGTGELFF
v_call: TRBV2; clone_size: .; j_call: TRBJ2-2; d_call: .; cdr3_nt: TGTGCCAGCCTAGGTACCCCCTCGAGGACCGGGGAGCTGTTTTTT; cdr3_aa: CASLGTPSRTGELFF
v_call: TRBV5-1; clone_size: .; j_call: TRBJ1-1; d_call: TRBD1; cdr3_nt: TGCGCCAGCAGCTCGGGACAGGGCCTTGCTAAGGGGGCTGAAGCTTTCTTT; cdr3_aa: CASSSGQGLAKGAEAFF
v_call: TRBV3-1/TRBV3-2; clone_size: .; j_call: TRBJ1-5; d_call: .; cdr3_nt: TGTGCCAGCAGCCTCGGACAGCTCAATCAGCCCCAGCATTTT; cdr3_aa: CASSLGQLNQPQHF
v_call: TRBV3-1/TRBV3-2; clone_size: .; j_call: TRBJ1-4; d_call: TRBD1; cdr3_nt: TGTGCCAGCAGCCCTCTCCGGGACAGAGGACTGTTTTTT; cdr3_aa: CASSPLRDRGLFF
v_call: TRBV4-2; clone_size: .; j_call: TRBJ1-6; d_call: .; cdr3_nt: TGTGCCAGCAGCCAAGCCGGGGGGTATTCACCCCTCCACTTT; cdr3_aa: CASSQAGGYSPLHF
v_call: TRBV7-8; clone_size: many; j_call: TRBJ1-5; d_call: .; cdr3_nt: TGTGCCAGCAGCTTAGGAGGCACCTCGGGGCAGCCCCAGCATTTT; cdr3_aa: CASSLGGTSGQPQHF
v_call: TRBV28; clone_size: .; j_call: TRBJ2-2; d_call: TRBD1; cdr3_nt: TGTGCCAGCGGGTTCGAGACAGGGCTGGTAGGGGAGCTGTTTTTT; cdr3_aa: CASGFETGLVGELFF
v_call: TRBV7-2; clone_size: .; j_call: TRBJ2-3; d_call: TRBD2; cdr3_nt: TGTGCCAGCAGCTTTTTGGCTAGCGGGGCCTCCACAGATACGCAGTATTTT; cdr3_aa: CASSFLASGASTDTQYF
v_call: TRBV11-2; clone_size: once; j_call: TRBJ1-5; d_call: .; cdr3_nt: TGTGCCAGCAGCCCCCGACCCTCTGCGGGGGAACCCCAGCATTTT; cdr3_aa: CASSPRPSAGEPQHF
v_call: TRBV21-1; clone_size: .; j_call: TRBJ2-3; d_call: .; cdr3_nt: TGTGCCAGCAGCAAAGGTGGCCGAGCGGGGGGGACCACAGATACGCAGTATTTT; cdr3_aa: CASSKGGRAGGTTDTQYF
v_call: TRBV7-2; clone_size: .; j_call: TRBJ2-1; d_call: .; cdr3_nt: TGTGCCAGCAGCGCGCGGGACCGGGAGCAGTTCTTC; cdr3_aa: CASSARDREQFF
v_call: TRBV30; clone_size: .; j_call: TRBJ1-3; d_call: .; cdr3_nt: TGTGCCTGGAGTGTAGGCGGATCTGGAAACACCATATATTTT; cdr3_aa: CAWSVGGSGNTIYF
v_call: TRBV19; clone_size: .; j_call: TRBJ2-1; d_call: .; cdr3_nt: TGTGCCAGTAGTATCCACGGGGTCGAGCAGTTCTTC; cdr3_aa: CASSIHGVEQFF
v_call: TRBV19; clone_size: .; j_call: TRBJ2-7; d_call: .; cdr3_nt: TGTGCCAGTAAATCGAGGGCGGCCTACGAGCAGTACTTC; cdr3_aa: CASKSRAAYEQYF
v_call: TRBV10-2; clone_size: few; j_call: TRBJ1-3; d_call: .; cdr3_nt: TGCGCCAGCAGCCCCGCGGGGCCCGACACTGGAAACACCATATATTTT; cdr3_aa: CASSPAGPDTGNTIYF
v_call: TRBV2; clone_size: .; j_call: TRBJ1-5; d_call: .; cdr3_nt: TGTGCCAGCGGGGGGTTACATCAGCCCCAGCATTTT; cdr3_aa: CASGGLHQPQHF
v_call: TRBV18; clone_size: .; j_call: TRBJ1-1; d_call: .; cdr3_nt: TGTGCCAGCTCACAGGACAGGAACACTGAAGCTTTCTTT; cdr3_aa: CASSQDRNTEAFF
v_call: TRBV1; clone_size: .; j_call: TRBJ1-3; d_call: .; cdr3_nt: TGCACCAGCAGCCAAGAAGGGGGCCAGCTGACTATCTCTGGAAACACCATATATTTT; cdr3_aa: CTSSQEGGQLTISGNTIYF
v_call: TRBV5-1; clone_size: once; j_call: TRBJ1-1; d_call: .; cdr3_nt: TGCGCCAGCAGCTCCACCGAGCGACCGAACACTGAAGCTTTCTTT; cdr3_aa: CASSSTERPNTEAFF
v_call: TRBV19; clone_size: .; j_call: TRBJ1-5; d_call: .; cdr3_nt: TGTGCCAGTAGGACCCGACAAGTCAATCAGCCCCAGCATTTT; cdr3_aa: CASRTRQVNQPQHF
v_call: TRBV7-9; clone_size: once; j_call: TRBJ1-5; d_call: .; cdr3_nt: TGTGCCAGCAGCTTAGACTGGCAGCCCCAGCATTTT; cdr3_aa: CASSLDWQPQHF
v_call: TRBV6-5; clone_size: .; j_call: TRBJ1-2; d_call: .; cdr3_nt: TGTGCCAGCAAGGGGATCTATGGCTACACCTTC; cdr3_aa: CASKGIYGYTF
v_call: TRBV7-6; clone_size: .; j_call: TRBJ1-5; d_call: .; cdr3_nt: TGTGCCAGCAGCTTAGAGCCGGTCAATCAGCCCCAGCATTTT; cdr3_aa: CASSLEPVNQPQHF
v_call: TRBV28; clone_size: .; j_call: TRBJ1-4; d_call: TRBD1; cdr3_nt: TGTGCCACCTCAGCCGGGACAGGGGTAGAAAAACTGTTTTTT; cdr3_aa: CATSAGTGVEKLFF
v_call: TRBV18; clone_size: .; j_call: TRBJ1-5; d_call: .; cdr3_nt: TGTGCCAGCTCACCTGCCCCCGGGAGGGATCAGCCCCAGCATTTT; cdr3_aa: CASSPAPGRDQPQHF